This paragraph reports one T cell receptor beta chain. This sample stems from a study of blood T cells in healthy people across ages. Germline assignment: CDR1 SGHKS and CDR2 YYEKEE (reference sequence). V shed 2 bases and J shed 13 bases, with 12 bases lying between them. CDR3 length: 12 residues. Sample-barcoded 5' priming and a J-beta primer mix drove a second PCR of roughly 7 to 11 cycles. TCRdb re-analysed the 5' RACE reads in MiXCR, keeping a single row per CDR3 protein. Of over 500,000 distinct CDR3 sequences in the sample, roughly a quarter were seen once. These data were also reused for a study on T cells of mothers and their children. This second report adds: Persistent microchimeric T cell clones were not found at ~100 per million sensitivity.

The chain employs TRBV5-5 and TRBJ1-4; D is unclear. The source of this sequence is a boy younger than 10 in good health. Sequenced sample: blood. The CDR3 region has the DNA TGTGCCAGCAGCTTTCCTGGAGCGGGACTGTTTTTT. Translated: CASSFPGAGLFF.